A single TCR beta chain is shown here with its context. The data derive from a study of technical replicates of blood from a handful of donors. Germline loops: CDR1 SGHRS, CDR2 YFSETQ. V was pared by 1 base and J by 4 bases, with 7 bases of the junction left unmatched. CDR3 size: 16 residues. The data were produced by immunoSEQ multiplex PCR, yet TCRdb's version contains in-frame clones alone and is incomplete. The sample has 76,000 or so clones; approximately 86% are singletons. The source material was PBMCs. The receptor's source is a human donor in good health. Some clones in this sample may be carry-over from other donors' samples. V usage is TRBV5-1 and J usage is TRBJ2-3, with 9 bases fitting TRBD2. The CDR3 loop is CASSLPWERGADTQYF. The CDR3 region has the DNA TGCGCCAGCAGCTTGCCTTGGGAGCGGGGGGCAGATACGCAGTATTTT.